A selection of T cell receptor beta chains follows, all from one sample in a study of T-cell memory formation after mild COVID-19. TCRdb re-called the 5' RACE reads with MiXCR, one entry per CDR3 protein. The table shows approximately 450,000 distinct CDR3 sequences, with approximately 18% occurring only once. The sequenced sample consisted of PBMCs or a T cell subset sorted from them (not recorded which). The receptors were sampled from an adult woman who had mild COVID-19 (a few samples of this study predate the infection). Cell type and time point are not known. Each CDR3 is given with its conserved first and last residue. The D gene is left open where the match is weak. Only part of the rows carry a size: once, few, many, or a class if the clone is expanded.

TRBJ2-1	TRBD1	TRBV20-1	NA	CSARGTGLGNEQFF	TGCAGTGCTAGGGGGACAGGGTTAGGCAATGAGCAGTTCTTC
TRBJ2-1	TRBD1	TRBV15	NA	CATSMDRVSYNEQFF	TGTGCCACCAGCATGGACAGGGTGTCCTACAATGAGCAGTTCTTC
TRBJ2-3	TRBD2	TRBV12-3/TRBV12-4	NA	CASSFIAGGGNTQYF	TGTGCCAGCAGTTTTATAGCGGGGGGTGGCAATACGCAGTATTTT
TRBJ2-3	TRBD2	TRBV9	NA	CASSVLAGGRDTQYF	TGTGCCAGCAGCGTTCTAGCGGGGGGTCGGGATACGCAGTATTTT
TRBJ2-1	TRBD2	TRBV20-1	NA	CSARDLGLANEQFF	TGCAGTGCTAGAGATCTGGGACTAGCAAATGAGCAGTTCTTC
TRBJ1-1	NA	TRBV7-9	NA	CASSTPEGTEAFF	TGTGCCAGCAGCACGCCCGAGGGCACTGAAGCTTTCTTT
TRBJ2-1	NA	TRBV7-6	few	CASSSGLASATNNEQFF	TGTGCCAGCAGCTCGGGTTTGGCTAGCGCCACCAACAATGAGCAGTTCTTC
TRBJ2-1	TRBD2	TRBV7-9	NA	CASSTQSGGAINEQFF	TGTGCCAGCAGCACCCAAAGCGGGGGGGCTATCAATGAGCAGTTCTTC
TRBJ1-4	TRBD1	TRBV6-1	NA	CASRPGQGPPAGEKLFF	TGTGCCAGCAGACCGGGACAGGGGCCTCCCGCTGGAGAAAAACTGTTTTTT
TRBJ2-3	NA	TRBV7-2	many	CASSLVGRGSSPQYF	TGTGCCAGCAGCTTAGTTGGTCGGGGAAGCAGTCCGCAGTATTTT
TRBJ2-5	NA	TRBV5-1	NA	CASRQWVQETQYF	TGCGCCAGCAGACAATGGGTTCAAGAGACCCAGTACTTC
TRBJ2-2	TRBD2	TRBV15	NA	CATSRVAGPGELFF	TGTGCCACCAGCAGAGTAGCGGGACCCGGGGAGCTGTTTTTT
TRBJ2-3	NA	TRBV2	NA	CASSEADLGPGTDTQYF	TGTGCCAGCAGTGAGGCGGATCTAGGACCCGGGACAGATACGCAGTATTTT
TRBJ2-3	NA	TRBV14	few	CASSQIRQALDTQYF	TGTGCCAGCAGCCAAATCAGGCAGGCGCTAGATACGCAGTATTTT
TRBJ2-4	TRBD2	TRBV4-1	NA	CASSQLTGTRWRYF	TGCGCCAGCAGCCAATTAACCGGGACTAGATGGCGGTACTTC
TRBJ1-4	NA	TRBV24-1	few	CATSVRGEKLFF	TGTGCCACCAGTGTAAGGGGTGAAAAACTGTTTTTT
TRBJ2-1	TRBD1	TRBV24-1	NA	CATSDAGGGQASSYNEQFF	TGTGCCACCAGTGATGCCGGTGGGGGACAGGCGAGCTCCTACAATGAGCAGTTCTTC
TRBJ2-1	TRBD1	TRBV28	NA	CASTSTGFVRNEQFF	TGTGCCAGCACCTCGACAGGGTTTGTTCGCAATGAGCAGTTCTTC
TRBJ2-3	TRBD2	TRBV4-1	few	CASSQSGGTPPDTQYF	TGCGCCAGCAGCCAATCGGGGGGGACCCCTCCAGATACGCAGTATTTT
TRBJ1-4	NA	TRBV5-1	few	CASRLYGGVEKLFF	TGCGCCAGCAGACTCTATGGCGGGGTCGAAAAACTGTTTTTT
TRBJ2-1	NA	TRBV6-5	many	CASSYGGEQFF	TGTGCCAGCAGTTATGGGGGGGAGCAGTTCTTC
TRBJ2-5	TRBD1	TRBV12-3/TRBV12-4	many	CASSWGQQETQYF	TGTGCCAGCAGTTGGGGACAGCAAGAGACCCAGTACTTC
TRBJ2-2	TRBD2	TRBV11-2	NA	CASSYSGRTNTGKLFF	TGTGCCAGCAGCTATAGCGGGAGGACGAACACCGGGAAGCTGTTTTTT
TRBJ2-2	NA	TRBV7-9	few	CASSLMLGTSIGELFF	TGTGCCAGCAGCTTAATGCTCGGGACATCTATCGGGGAGCTGTTTTTT
TRBJ2-3	TRBD2	TRBV9	few	CASSVGGLAPSTDTQYF	TGTGCCAGCAGCGTAGGGGGACTAGCGCCTAGCACAGATACGCAGTATTTT
TRBJ2-7	TRBD1	TRBV4-1	NA	CASSTGTGEYEQYF	TGCGCCAGCTCTACCGGGACAGGGGAATACGAGCAGTACTTC
TRBJ2-5	NA	TRBV6-5	NA	CASIGQSQETQYF	TGTGCCAGCATAGGACAGTCCCAAGAGACCCAGTACTTC
TRBJ1-5	NA	TRBV4-1	few	CASSPTGFKQPQHF	TGCGCCAGCAGCCCCACAGGGTTTAAACAGCCCCAGCATTTT
TRBJ2-7	TRBD1	TRBV2	few	CASSEWAGGSYEQYF	TGTGCCAGCAGTGAATGGGCAGGGGGCTCCTACGAGCAGTACTTC
TRBJ2-6	NA	TRBV9	NA	CASSLTDSGANVLTF	TGTGCCAGCAGCCTTACGGACTCTGGGGCCAACGTCCTGACTTTC
TRBJ2-6	NA	TRBV10-3	NA	CAISPGPSSGANVLTF	TGTGCCATCAGCCCCGGGCCGAGCTCTGGGGCCAACGTCCTGACTTTC
TRBJ2-7	NA	TRBV7-9	NA	CASSLSPLQGRMKQYF	TGTGCCAGCAGCTTAAGCCCTTTACAGGGCCGAATGAAGCAGTACTTC
TRBJ1-4	NA	TRBV20-1	NA	CSARDNSGRLFF	TGCAGTGCTAGAGACAATTCCGGGAGGCTGTTTTTT
TRBJ1-1	NA	TRBV12-3/TRBV12-4	NA	CASSSNAGLGNTEAFF	TGTGCCAGCAGTTCGAACGCAGGGCTCGGGAACACTGAAGCTTTCTTT
TRBJ2-3	NA	TRBV24-1	NA	CATSDSSPADLTDTQYF	TGTGCCACCAGTGATTCAAGCCCAGCCGACCTCACAGATACGCAGTATTTT
TRBJ2-3	NA	TRBV7-3	few	CASSQHHGADTQYF	TGTGCCAGCAGCCAACATCATGGCGCAGATACGCAGTATTTT
TRBJ2-7	NA	TRBV6-6	few	CASRQVWYEQYF	TGTGCCAGCAGACAGGTTTGGTACGAGCAGTACTTC
TRBJ1-5	NA	TRBV6-5	few	CASSYTSDQPQHF	TGTGCCAGCAGTTATACATCTGATCAGCCCCAGCATTTT
TRBJ1-2	TRBD1	TRBV5-1	few	CASSPGQGGYTF	TGCGCCAGCAGCCCTGGACAGGGAGGCTACACCTTC
TRBJ2-2	NA	TRBV10-3	many	CAISEPQRTGTGELFF	TGTGCCATCAGTGAGCCGCAGCGGACCGGGACCGGGGAGCTGTTTTTT
TRBJ2-2	TRBD2	TRBV20-1	NA	CSARGLAGARTGELFF	TGCAGTGCTAGGGGACTAGCGGGGGCTCGGACCGGGGAGCTGTTTTTT
TRBJ1-6	NA	TRBV5-1	many	CASSLEGSSYNSPLHF	TGCGCCAGCAGCTTGGAGGGTAGCTCCTATAATTCACCCCTCCACTTT
TRBJ2-1	TRBD2	TRBV10-3	NA	CAISERGDEQFF	TGTGCCATCAGTGAGCGGGGGGACGAGCAGTTCTTC
TRBJ2-7	NA	TRBV21-1	NA	CANSRSGSPEQYF	TGTGCCAACAGCCGTTCCGGGAGCCCTGAGCAGTACTTC
TRBJ2-5	NA	TRBV29-1	few	CSGYGPQETQYF	TGCAGCGGGTACGGCCCCCAAGAGACCCAGTACTTC
TRBJ1-2	NA	TRBV4-1	NA	CASSQEGSLNYGYTF	TGCGCCAGCAGCCAAGAGGGGTCCCTTAACTATGGCTACACCTTC
TRBJ2-1	NA	TRBV7-3	NA	CASSLISGGGWNEQFF	TGTGCCAGCAGCTTAATCAGTGGGGGCGGTTGGAATGAGCAGTTCTTC
TRBJ2-5	NA	TRBV13	few	CASSQRNRVAETQYF	TGTGCCAGCAGCCAGCGGAACAGGGTAGCCGAGACCCAGTACTTC
TRBJ2-2	TRBD1	TRBV4-2	NA	CASSPLGQAVGTGELFF	TGTGCCAGCAGCCCCCTCGGACAGGCGGTGGGCACCGGGGAGCTGTTTTTT
TRBJ1-2	TRBD1	TRBV12-3/TRBV12-4	NA	CASSRQGGYTF	TGTGCCAGCAGCCGACAGGGTGGCTACACCTTC
TRBJ2-5	TRBD2	TRBV4-2	NA	CASSQDLMPSGLAGGETQYF	TGTGCCAGCAGCCAAGATCTCATGCCTTCCGGACTAGCGGGGGGAGAGACCCAGTACTTC
TRBJ1-5	TRBD1	TRBV12-3/TRBV12-4	NA	CASSYRGQTNSYSNQPQHF	TGTGCCAGCAGTTACAGGGGGCAGACCAATTCCTATAGCAATCAGCCCCAGCATTTT
TRBJ2-5	NA	TRBV5-4	NA	CASSLEVKETQYF	TGTGCCAGCAGCTTGGAAGTTAAAGAGACCCAGTACTTC
TRBJ2-1	NA	TRBV18	NA	CASSPPWVGMGNEQFF	TGTGCCAGCTCTCCGCCTTGGGTTGGAATGGGCAATGAGCAGTTCTTC
TRBJ2-3	TRBD2	TRBV7-9	many	CASSFRTSGPESYTQYF	TGTGCCAGCAGCTTCCGGACTAGCGGACCAGAATCGTATACGCAGTATTTT
TRBJ2-5	NA	TRBV9	many	CASSEKVDLLQETQYF	TGTGCCAGCAGCGAAAAGGTCGACCTACTCCAAGAGACCCAGTACTTC
TRBJ2-1	TRBD2	TRBV5-4	NA	CASSLGGTSGFNEQFF	TGTGCCAGCAGCTTGGGGGGGACTAGCGGATTCAATGAGCAGTTCTTC
TRBJ2-4	NA	TRBV20-1	few	CSAKEGGTAKNIQYF	TGCAGTGCCAAGGAAGGGGGGACGGCCAAAAACATTCAGTACTTC
TRBJ2-6	NA	TRBV6-5	NA	CASRTREHTSLAGANVLTF	TGTGCCAGCAGGACCCGGGAGCACACCTCGCTGGCTGGGGCCAACGTCCTGACTTTC
TRBJ1-4	NA	TRBV7-2	NA	CASSLATAYGEKLFF	TGTGCCAGCAGCTTAGCCACAGCATATGGCGAAAAACTGTTTTTT